Sequencing of this T cell receptor (beta chain) was carried out in a study of OX40 agonist ivuxolimab in advanced cancers. The CDR3 covers 15 residues. Germline V CDR1 and CDR2: MGHRA, YSYEKL. The ends lost 5 bases at V and 5 bases at J; junction bases unmatched: 9. This table comes from immunoSEQ multiplex PCR, and its TCRdb copy is limited to in-frame clones, with some not included. This sample has about 95,000 clones; roughly 84% occur once, and the top ten carry less than 5%. The material sequenced was CD4+ or CD8+ T cells sorted from blood, taken in a trial of the OX40 agonist ivuxolimab. The TCR was taken from an adult with an advanced solid tumor such as melanoma, head and neck, liver or kidney cancer. V is TRBV4-1 and J is TRBJ2-7; 10 bases line up with TRBD2. The DNA for the CDR3 is TGCGCCAGCAGCTCGAGCGGGAGGGCCTGGAACGAGCAGTACTTC. This gives the protein CASSSSGRAWNEQYF.